This TCR beta chain is drawn from a study of regulatory dendritic cells for organ transplantation. Study findings and constraints: Memory T cells were less diverse than naive, with memory CD8+ most oligoclonal.

Per germline, CDR1 SGHNT and CDR2 YYREEE (reference sequence). CDR3 length equals 15 residues. V lost 4 bases to trimming and J lost 3 bases; unmatched junction nucleotides: 4. Sequenced by immunoSEQ multiplex PCR; TCRdb stores in-frame clones only, minus some. This repertoire shows more than 20,000 clones, about 85% found once; its top ten account for approximately 0.25%. On this clone itself: No antigen is known for it.

Sorted T cells were CFSE-labeled and cultured 5 days with allogeneic regulatory or mature dendritic cells at 1:10. What was sequenced was naive CD4+ T cells from blood cultured with dendritic cells. The subset denotes: CD45RA+ naive T cells. This TCR derives from a human donor in good health. The chain carries TRBV5-4 and TRBJ2-5, with 12 bases identical to TRBD2. The CDR3 loop reads CASSARTSGEETQYF. DNA of the CDR3: TGTGCCAGCAGCGCCCGGACTAGCGGGGAAGAGACCCAGTACTTC.